The T cell receptor (beta chain) under discussion was sequenced for a study of Siglec-9 on CD8 T cells in melanoma. Whole-study results and caveats: Siglec-9 reportedly marks and regulates an effector memory CD8+ T-cell subset apparently accumulating in melanoma tumors.

This table comes from immunoSEQ multiplex PCR, and its TCRdb copy is limited to in-frame clones, with some not included. The repertoire holds tens of thousands of clones, with 75% to 85% as singletons. The germline V gene has CDR1 SQVTM and CDR2 ANQGSEA. CDR3 length: 14 residues. V was clipped by 0 bases and J by 2 bases, with 9 bases between them. Comment on this clone: The antigen is not known.

This chain joins TRBV29-1 and TRBJ2-3; D unresolved. The sequenced sample consisted of Siglec-9- CD8+ T cells sorted from blood. This receptor was identified in a human donor in good health. The CDR3, as DNA: TGCAGCGTTGAAGATCTGGGGTTCACAGATACGCAGTATTTT. Translated, it gives CSVEDLGFTDTQYF.